One sample yielded the 3 T cell receptor beta chains listed below, sequenced in a study of blood T cell repertoires in COVID-19. Here immunoSEQ multiplex PCR was the method, and the copy in TCRdb shows in-frame clones only, minus some. The sample lists 30,000 or so clones; approximately 85% were seen once. Sequenced: peripheral blood. The receptors derive from a woman older than 75 with COVID-19, enrolled during active disease.

The chain is built from TRBV7-2 and TRBJ2-3, with a weak D call TRBD1 (6 bases). Per germline, CDR1 SGHTA and CDR2 FQGNSA. The CDR3 consists of 15 residues. V lost 6 bases and J lost 0, with 13 bases in between. CDR3 region: CASSPGQHSTDTQYF. Here the CDR3 DNA reads TGTGCCAGCAGTCCCGGACAGCACAGCACAGATACGCAGTATTTT. The full variable domain, its missing parts supplied by reference TRBV7-2 and TRBJ2-3, is GAGVSQSPSNKVTEKGKDVELRCDPISGHTALYWYRQSLGQGLEFLIYFQGNSAPDKSGLPSDRFSAERTGGSVSTLTIQRTQQEDSAVYLCASSPGQHSTDTQYFGPGTRLTVL.

With respect to this clone: The junction departs from the called germline gene at one end, perhaps through a read error. The V and J genes are TRBV7-9 and TRBJ2-7, with 11 bases fitting TRBD2. Germline V gene data show CDR1 as SEHNR and CDR2 as FQNEAQ (reference sequence). The CDR3 contains 16 residues. CDR3 sequence: CASSLSATSGAGSAVF. Written as DNA, the CDR3 is TGTGCCAGCAGCTTAAGCGCGACTAGCGGGGCGGGGTCGGCAGTTTTC.

The CDR3 nucleotides read TGTGCCAGCAGCTTTAGGACAGGGCAAGAGACCCAGTACTTC. Its translation is CASSFRTGQETQYF. The genes are TRBV7-9 and TRBJ2-5; 8 bases fit TRBD1. CDR1 is SEHNR and CDR2 is FQNEAQ in the germline V gene (reference sequence). This CDR3 is built from 14 residues. The V segment lost 3 bases and the J segment 2 bases; nucleotides outside the gene matches: 2.